These T cell receptor beta chains were read from a single sample in a study of CD8 T cells in ankylosing spondylitis. TCRdb analysed the 5' RACE reads with MiXCR anew, one entry per CDR3 protein. Among around 250,000 distinct CDR3 sequences, 15% to 20% were seen once, and the ten largest hold around 30%. The sample comprised blood, either unsorted or a sorted T cell fraction (not recorded which). The receptors derive from a male donor with ankylosing spondylitis or in good health (not recorded which). CDR3s include the opening cysteine and the closing phenylalanine or tryptophan. Each record gives: J gene, D gene, clone size, V gene, CDR3 DNA, CDR3 protein. A D gene is named only where the DNA matches it firmly. Clone size is given for some rows only: seen once, a few or many times, or a class if the clone is expanded.

>TRBJ2-1|.|few|TRBV4-3
TGCGCCAGCAGCCAAGACGTTCTGGGGGCCTACAATGAGCAGTTCTTC
CASSQDVLGAYNEQFF
>TRBJ2-2|.|.|TRBV7-9
TGTGCCAGCAGCAACGGGGACACCTACACCGGGGAGCTGTTTTTT
CASSNGDTYTGELFF
>TRBJ1-2|.|.|TRBV13
TGTGCCAGGGGCCCCGGGCCCCTCGGAGCCTATGGCTACACCTTC
CARGPGPLGAYGYTF
>TRBJ2-7|.|few|TRBV5-1
TGCGCCAGCAGCTTAGATGACTACGAGCAGTACTTC
CASSLDDYEQYF
>TRBJ1-1|TRBD1|.|TRBV11-1
TGTGCCAGCAGCTTAGCGGGAGGACAGGGCATCTTGATGAACACTGAAGCTTTCTTT
CASSLAGGQGILMNTEAFF
>TRBJ2-1|TRBD1|few|TRBV24-1
TGTGCCACCAGTGATTTCAGGGGGTCGTCCTACAATGAGCAGTTCTTC
CATSDFRGSSYNEQFF
>TRBJ1-1|.|.|TRBV10-3
TGTGCCATCTCGGGTCTCTCGGACACTGAAGCTTTCTTT
CAISGLSDTEAFF
>TRBJ2-3|.|.|TRBV25-1
TGTGCCAGCAGTGGGACGGCAGACCTCACAGATACGCAGTATTTT
CASSGTADLTDTQYF
>TRBJ2-2|TRBD1|many|TRBV29-1
TGCAGCGCCATGGACAGGAAAGGAGTGAACACCGGGGAGCTGTTTTTT
CSAMDRKGVNTGELFF
>TRBJ2-2|.|.|TRBV3-1
TGTGCCAGCAGCCAACCGACTAGTCCGGGCACCGGGGAGCTGTTTTTT
CASSQPTSPGTGELFF
>TRBJ2-5|TRBD2|few|TRBV7-6
TGTGCCAGCAGCTCCCCACTAGCGGGAGCCTCAAAGCAGGACTATGGGACCCAGTACTTC
CASSSPLAGASKQDYGTQYF
>TRBJ2-7|.|few|TRBV20-1
TGCAGTGCTAGGGCCCACCAACCAAGTCTTCCCTACGAGCAGTACTTC
CSARAHQPSLPYEQYF
>TRBJ2-1|.|few|TRBV29-1
TGCAGCGTTGAACCAGGATTGAACAATGAGCAGTTCTTC
CSVEPGLNNEQFF
>TRBJ2-5|.|.|TRBV20-1
TGCAGTGCCTACTTAGAGACCCAGTACTTC
CSAYLETQYF
>TRBJ2-3|TRBD2|.|TRBV15
TGTGCCACCAGCAGAGGCCCCGGACTAGCGGATAGCACAGATACGCAGTATTTT
CATSRGPGLADSTDTQYF
>TRBJ2-7|.|.|TRBV19
TGTGCCAGTAGTATAGGTCTTCGGGCCTACGAGCAGTACTTC
CASSIGLRAYEQYF
>TRBJ2-7|.|.|TRBV20-1
TGCAGCCCGGAGGCGAAGAGCTCCTACGAGCAGTACTTC
CSPEAKSSYEQYF
>TRBJ1-2|.|.|TRBV28
TGTGCCAGCAGTTTTTCGACAGTGGATGGCTACACCTTC
CASSFSTVDGYTF
>TRBJ1-2|.|few|TRBV9
TGTGCCAGCAGCGCAGACGGGGGCTATGGCTACACCTTC
CASSADGGYGYTF
>TRBJ2-1|.|many|TRBV6-5
TGTGCCAGCAACGACCGGGGGGAGCAGTTCTTC
CASNDRGEQFF
>TRBJ2-1|TRBD2|.|TRBV9
TGTGCCAGCAGCGCCCCAGCTAGCGGGAATGGGCAGTGGCAATATGAGCAGTTCTTC
CASSAPASGNGQWQYEQFF
>TRBJ2-5|.|.|TRBV28
TGTGCCAGCAGTTTTTACTCCAGTGCGTACGAAGAGACCCAGTACTTC
CASSFYSSAYEETQYF
>TRBJ2-7|.|few|TRBV29-1
TGCAGCGTCCTCGAGGGCTACGAGCAGTACTTC
CSVLEGYEQYF
>TRBJ2-5|.|.|TRBV12-3/TRBV12-4
TGTGCCAGCAGCCAGTTTTTGGTGGAGCAAGAGACCCAGTACTTC
CASSQFLVEQETQYF
>TRBJ2-1|TRBD1|.|TRBV27
TGTGCCAGCAGTTTAGGCCAGGGGGAACACAATGAGCAGTTCTTC
CASSLGQGEHNEQFF
>TRBJ2-7|TRBD1|few|TRBV6-1
TGTGCCAGCTGGGACAGGGCTAGGTACGAGCAGTACTTC
CASWDRARYEQYF
>TRBJ2-7|TRBD2|.|TRBV12-3/TRBV12-4
TGTGCCAGCAGTCCTAGCGGGAGCGGGTACGAGCACTACTTC
CASSPSGSGYEHYF
>TRBJ1-1|TRBD1|.|TRBV20-1
TGCAGTACCCCGGACAGGCTGTGGCCCGAAGCTTTCTTT
CSTPDRLWPEAFF
>TRBJ2-7|.|.|TRBV4-3
TGCGCCAGCAGCCAAGAGGAAACAGGGTCCGAGCAGTACTTC
CASSQEETGSEQYF
>TRBJ2-7|.|many|TRBV4-3
TGCGCCAGCAGCCAAGATCCCCCGTCTAGCCTTCCTTACGAGCAGTACTTC
CASSQDPPSSLPYEQYF
>TRBJ1-5|TRBD1|few|TRBV6-5
TGTGCCAGCAGTTCCTCCGGGACAGGGGTCAATCAGCCCCAGCATTTT
CASSSSGTGVNQPQHF
>TRBJ2-1|.|.|TRBV7-6
TGTGCCAGCAGCTACGGGTACAACAATGAGCAGTTCTTC
CASSYGYNNEQFF
>TRBJ2-5|.|few|TRBV29-1
TGCAGCGTTGAATTGGGCGGATTCGTTGAGACCCAGTACTTC
CSVELGGFVETQYF
>TRBJ2-3|TRBD1|.|TRBV7-9
TGTGCCAGCAGCCCGAGGACAGGGTACACAGATACGCAGTATTTT
CASSPRTGYTDTQYF
>TRBJ2-7|TRBD2|many|TRBV6-5
TGTGCCAGCAGTTACGGACTAGCGAGCTACGAGCAGTACTTC
CASSYGLASYEQYF
>TRBJ2-5|TRBD1|.|TRBV12-3/TRBV12-4
TGTGCCAGCAGTTTCGGGACAGGGGGCATCGAGACCCAGTACTTC
CASSFGTGGIETQYF
>TRBJ1-2|.|many|TRBV7-9
TGTGCCAGCAGCTTAGTTCCGGGCGGGAATGGCTACACCTTC
CASSLVPGGNGYTF
>TRBJ2-2|.|.|TRBV11-1
TGTGCCAGCAGTTCCCGGGACAGCGATATAGCGGGCACCGGGGAGCTGTTTTTT
CASSSRDSDIAGTGELFF
>TRBJ1-1|.|.|TRBV5-1
TGCGCCACCTCGACAGGATCTGAATACACTGAAGCTTTCTTT
CATSTGSEYTEAFF
>TRBJ2-1|.|few|TRBV6-5
TGTGCCAGCAGTTATTTGGCTCTCTCCTACAATGAGCAGTTCTTC
CASSYLALSYNEQFF
>TRBJ2-7|.|.|TRBV5-6
TGTGCCAGCAGCTTGTCCGTCGGCTACAGGGTAGGAGAGCAGTACTTC
CASSLSVGYRVGEQYF
>TRBJ1-1|.|.|TRBV18
TGTGCCAGCTCACCACCGTACTGGGGAAGCACTGAAGCTTTCTTT
CASSPPYWGSTEAFF
>TRBJ2-3|.|.|TRBV7-2
TGTGCCAGCAGGAATAGTGAGCTGACGCAGTATTTT
CASRNSELTQYF
>TRBJ2-7|.|.|TRBV7-8
TGTGCCAGCAAACTAAGGGACGACAGCTACGAGCAGTACTTC
CASKLRDDSYEQYF
>TRBJ2-6|.|.|TRBV20-1
TGCAGTGCTCCCCATGGGGGGGTCCTGACTTTC
CSAPHGGVLTF
>TRBJ2-7|TRBD1|few|TRBV24-1
TGTGCCACCAGTGAGGGACAGGGTTACGAGCAGTACTTC
CATSEGQGYEQYF
>TRBJ2-4|.|.|TRBV9
TGTGCCAGCAGCGTAGCTGACCCCTCTAGCATTCAGTACTTC
CASSVADPSSIQYF
>TRBJ1-1|.|many|TRBV29-1
TGCAGCGTTGAAGAGCCAGCCCTAAGCGAAGCTTTCTTT
CSVEEPALSEAFF
>TRBJ2-3|.|.|TRBV12-3/TRBV12-4
TGTGCCAGCAGTTTGGGGACTCCGTTATATTTT
CASSLGTPLYF
>TRBJ2-1|.|few|TRBV27
TGTGCCAGCAGGGAGGACAGCCTCTACAATGAGCAGTTCTTC
CASREDSLYNEQFF
>TRBJ2-7|TRBD2|few|TRBV7-6
TGTGCCAGCAGCTCATATGGGACTAGCGGGAGTGTAAACGAGCAGTACTTC
CASSSYGTSGSVNEQYF
>TRBJ2-1|TRBD2|many|TRBV27
TGTGCCAGCAGTTCGGGACTAGCGGGAGGTTACAATGAGCAGTTCTTC
CASSSGLAGGYNEQFF
>TRBJ1-1|.|few|TRBV27
TGTGCCAGCAGTTCCCGAGGGAACACTGAAGCTTTCTTT
CASSSRGNTEAFF